The 18 T cell receptor beta chains listed next were all sequenced from one sample in a study of cytomegalovirus exposure and HLA in healthy donors. Primers included in the PCR were 60 Vbeta and 13 Jbeta primers. TCRdb keeps only in-frame clones here, not all; method: immunoSEQ multiplex PCR. The sample includes some 180,000 clones, roughly 80% seen only once; the top ten take 1.5%. Specimen: PBMCs. These receptors were collected from a man aged 35 to 55 in good health and CMV-seronegative.

V and J are TRBV2 and TRBJ1-5; D remains ambiguous. The CDR3 has 14 amino acids. Germline V gene data show CDR1 as SNHLY and CDR2 as FYNNEI. With 6 bases removed from V and 0 bases from J, the gap between germline ends came to 9 bases. CDR3 DNA sequence: TGTGCCAGCAGAGCTGATTATAGCAATCAGCCCCAGCATTTT. Protein sequence: CASRADYSNQPQHF.

V usage is TRBV19 and J usage is TRBJ2-3; D gene uncertain. CDR3 length: 13 amino acids. V gave up 6 bases and J gave up 5 bases, with 12 bases separating them. Germline CDR1 is LNHDA and CDR2 is SQIVND (reference sequence). Here the CDR3 DNA reads TGTGCCAGTAGCTATCAAATGAGAGATACGCAGTATTTT. Encoded protein: CASSYQMRDTQYF.

This rearrangement joins TRBV15 to TRBJ1-1; D possibly corresponds to TRBD1 (5 bases). The V gene lost 1 base and the J gene lost 0 bases, with 15 bases spanning the gap. CDR1 LNHNV and CDR2 YYDKDF come from the germline V gene (reference sequence). The CDR3 has 17 residues. The CDR3 DNA sequence: TGTGCCACCAGCAGAGGACGTGTGGACAATTTGAACACTGAAGCTTTCTTT. Translated, it gives CATSRGRVDNLNTEAFF.

The chain combines TRBV2 with TRBJ2-5, with TRBD2 identical over 13 bases. Germline values: CDR1 SNHLY, CDR2 FYNNEI. This CDR3 is 15 amino acids long. The V and J ends lost 6 bases and 1 base, in that order; junction bases with no gene match: 2. The CDR3 sequence: CASRGTSGIQETQYF. CDR3 coding DNA: TGTGCCAGCAGGGGGACTAGCGGGATCCAAGAGACCCAGTACTTC.

The rearrangement joins TRBV5-8 to TRBJ1-5, with D possibly being TRBD1 (6 bases). The CDR3 covers 15 residues. CDR1 SGHTS and CDR2 YDEGEE come from the germline V gene. V lost 2 bases to trimming and J lost 5 bases, with 14 bases between them. The CDR3 here is CASSLVGAGYQPQHF. In nucleotides, the CDR3 is TGTGCCAGCAGCTTAGTGGGGGCAGGTTATCAGCCCCAGCATTTT. Full variable domain (rest looked up from reference TRBV5-8 and TRBJ1-5): EAGVTQSPTHLIKTRGQQATLRCSPISGHTSVYWYQQALGLGLQFLLWYDEGEERNRGNFPPRFSGRQFPNYSSELNVNALELEDSALYLCASSLVGAGYQPQHFGDGTRLSIL.

The chain recombines TRBV7-2 with TRBJ2-7, with 7 bases matching TRBD1. Germline trimming cut 3 bases from V and 0 bases from J; bases unmatched to any gene: 5. CDR3 length: 15 amino acids. Germline V lookup: CDR1 SGHTA, CDR2 FQGNSA. CDR3 bases: TGTGCCAGCAGCTTCGACAGGGCCTTCTCCTACGAGCAGTACTTC. The encoded protein is CASSFDRAFSYEQYF.

The chain uses TRBV18 and TRBJ2-3; 8 nucleotides align to TRBD2. The germline CDR1 and CDR2 sequences are KGHSH and LQKENI. Trimming took 3 bases from V and 3 from J; bases not matched to a gene: 8. CDR3 length equals 16 residues. The CDR3 loop is CASSPAQRERTDTQYF. The CDR3 coding sequence is TGTGCCAGCTCACCGGCTCAGCGGGAGAGGACAGATACGCAGTATTTT.

V is TRBV10-3 and J is TRBJ1-1; perhaps TRBD1 as D (5 bases). V dropped 2 bases and J dropped 1 base, with 11 bases sitting between them. Germline lookup yields CDR1 ENHRY and CDR2 SYGVKD. The CDR3 runs 15 residues. The CDR3 reads CAISEERGRNTEAFF. The CDR3 nucleotides read TGTGCCATCAGTGAGGAAAGGGGAAGGAACACTGAAGCTTTCTTT.

This clone appeared a few times. This chain uses TRBV7-6 with TRBJ2-7; TRBD1 aligns across 11 bases. The V segment lost 5 bases and the J segment 4 bases; nucleotides outside the gene matches: 10. The germline CDR1 and CDR2 sequences are SGHVS and FNYEAQ. The CDR3 has 16 amino acids. The CDR3 here is CASSPQPGTGGYEQYF. Here the CDR3 DNA reads TGTGCCAGCAGCCCCCAACCCGGGACAGGGGGGTACGAGCAGTACTTC.

The chain is built from TRBV7-9 and TRBJ2-2; D is perhaps TRBD2 (5 bases). Per the germline V gene, CDR1 is SEHNR and CDR2 is FQNEAQ (reference sequence). Trimming removed 6 bases at V and 5 bases at J, with 10 bases between. The length of the CDR3 is 13 residues. CDR3 coding DNA: TGTGCCAGCAGTTTCTCGGGGACCGGGGAGCTGTTTTTT. Its protein product is CASSFSGTGELFF.

This rearrangement joins TRBV11-2 to TRBJ1-5, with D unclear. Germline lookup yields CDR1 SGHAT and CDR2 FQNNGV. Trimming took 1 base from V and 9 from J, leaving 10 bases between them. CDR3 length: 13 amino acids. In DNA, the CDR3 is TGTGCCAGCAGCTTAGGGTCAAGCCGGCCCCAGCATTTT. It is translated as CASSLGSSRPQHF.

The chain has TRBV28 and TRBJ1-2, with D hard to call. The germline gives CDR1 MDHEN, CDR2 SYDVKM. This CDR3 spans 13 amino acids. Trimming took off 6 bases at V and 0 bases at J, with 8 bases between the two ends. The CDR3 protein is CASSPFPNYGYTF. The DNA of the CDR3 is TGTGCCAGCAGCCCATTCCCTAACTATGGCTACACCTTC.

CDR3 coding DNA: TGCGCCAGCAGCTTGGTGGGGGCTAGCGGGGGCCGAGGAGATACGCAGTATTTT. This encodes CASSLVGASGGRGDTQYF. The rearrangement links TRBV5-1 to TRBJ2-3; 10 bases fit TRBD2. The CDR3 runs 18 residues. The germline gives CDR1 SGHRS, CDR2 YFSETQ. Trimming cost V 0 bases and J 5 bases; bases outside gene matches: 12.

The gene calls are TRBV29-1 and TRBJ1-2, with D possibly being TRBD1 (5 bases). The germline CDR1 and CDR2 sequences are SQVTM and ANQGSEA. V lost 4 bases and J 2 bases, leaving 17 bases between the germline ends. The CDR3 contains 15 residues. CDR3 in DNA: TGCAGCGTTGTGGGGGGGGTTCGGCCCAACTATGGCTACACCTTC. It specifies CSVVGGVRPNYGYTF.

The rearrangement uses TRBV28 and TRBJ1-1; TRBD1 might be the D (5 bases). Germline CDR1 MDHEN, CDR2 SYDVKM. With 3 bases removed from V and 7 bases from J, the gap between germline ends came to 12 bases. The CDR3 covers 13 residues. DNA of the CDR3: TGTGCCAGCAGTTTGGCGACAGCGGGTGAAGCTTTCTTT. Its protein product is CASSLATAGEAFF. Looking up the rest from reference TRBV28 and TRBJ1-1 gives the full variable domain: DVKVTQSSRYLVKRTGEKVFLECVQDMDHENMFWYRQDPGLGLRLIYFSYDVKMKEKGDIPEGYSVSREKKERFSLILESASTNQTSMYLCASSLATAGEAFFGQGTRLTVV.

This clone was seen more than once but under ten times. The chain has TRBV6-6 and TRBJ1-2; tentative D call: TRBD1 (6 bases). CDR3 length equals 14 residues. Trimming removed 7 bases from V and 6 bases from J, with 18 bases in between. Germline CDR1 reads MNHNY; CDR2 reads SVGAGI (reference sequence). CDR3 nucleotide sequence: TGTGCCAGCAATACCAAACAGGGAGCCCATGGCTACACCTTC. Encoded protein: CASNTKQGAHGYTF.

J is TRBJ1-6 and V is TRBV2, with D unclear. Germline CDR1 is SNHLY and CDR2 is FYNNEI. This CDR3 region has 14 residues. The ends were cut back, 4 bases at V and 7 bases at J, with 11 bases in the middle. The CDR3 bases are TGTGCCAGCAGTGTGGAGAGAGGGAATTCACCCCTCCACTTT. Amino acid sequence: CASSVERGNSPLHF. Complete variable domain (other parts from reference TRBV2 and TRBJ1-6): EPEVTQTPSHQVTQMGQEVILRCVPISNHLYFYWYRQILGQKVEFLVSFYNNEISEKSEIFDDQFSVERPDGSNFTLKIRSTKLEDSAMYFCASSVERGNSPLHFGNGTRLTVT.

The V gene is TRBV28, the J gene TRBJ2-7, with TRBD2 as a possible D gene (5 bases). This CDR3 comprises 15 residues. Trimming cost V 3 bases and J 2 bases, with 14 bases left between them. Germline CDR1 reads MDHEN; CDR2 reads SYDVKM. CDR3 DNA: TGTGCCAGCAGTTTCGGAGGCGCCCACGCCTACGAGCAGTACTTC. This gives the protein CASSFGGAHAYEQYF.